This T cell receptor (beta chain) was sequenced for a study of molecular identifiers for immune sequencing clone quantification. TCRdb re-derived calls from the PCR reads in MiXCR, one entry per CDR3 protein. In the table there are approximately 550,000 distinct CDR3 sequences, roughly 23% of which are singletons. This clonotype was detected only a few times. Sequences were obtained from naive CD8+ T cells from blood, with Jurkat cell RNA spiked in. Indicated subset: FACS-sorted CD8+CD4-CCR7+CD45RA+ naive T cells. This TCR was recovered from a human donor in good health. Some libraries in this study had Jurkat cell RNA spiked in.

In nucleotides, the CDR3 is TGTGCCAGCAGCTCGCCGCCCAGAGGCACAGATACGCAGTATTTT. Its translation: CASSSPPRGTDTQYF. The rearrangement joins TRBV21-1 to TRBJ2-3; the table's TRBD1 call for D was not verified on the DNA. TRBV21-1 is flagged as a pseudogene. This CDR3 is 15 amino acids long.